Each of the 31 T cell receptor beta chains below was sequenced from the same sample in a study of Graves' ophthalmopathy and Graves' hyperthyroidism. The authors amplified TCR beta CDR3 regions from RNA transcripts. RT-PCR in the first round used HTBI primers; a second-round multiplex PCR followed. A single record per CDR3 protein comes from TCRdb applying MiXCR to the multiplex PCR reads. The repertoire consists of under 350,000 distinct CDR3 sequences, with 17% occurring once and the leading ten covering more than 9%. Sequencing input: peripheral blood. The receptors come from an adult man with Graves' ophthalmopathy.

This clonotype was observed a few times. The CDR3 reads CASSYTGPSYEQYF. CDR3 DNA: TGTGCCAGCAGTTACACGGGACCAAGCTACGAGCAGTACTTC. The chain recombines TRBV6-5 with TRBJ2-7; perhaps D is TRBD1 or TRBD2 (5 bases each). From germline, CDR1 is MNHEY and CDR2 SVGAGI. The V end lost 2 bases, the J end lost 3 bases, and 11 bases lay between the germline ends. This CDR3 contains 14 residues.

The sample holds many counts of this clonotype. The chain has TRBV29-1 and TRBJ1-1; perhaps TRBD1 as D (5 bases). CDR3 length equals 13 residues. Trimming removed 5 bases at V and 1 base at J, with 11 bases between. Per germline, CDR1 SQVTM and CDR2 ANQGSEA. Written as DNA, the CDR3 is TGCAGCGTTCAAAACAGGCAGAACACTGAAGCTTTCTTT. Its protein is CSVQNRQNTEAFF.

This clonotype was picked up many times. V usage is TRBV12-3 or TRBV12-4 and J usage is TRBJ2-7; D unresolved. V gave up 3 bases and J gave up 2 bases, with 14 bases separating them. The CDR3 runs 15 residues. CDR3 loop: CASSFTPPLAYEQYF. The CDR3 DNA reads TGTGCCAGCAGTTTTACCCCCCCTTTGGCCTACGAGCAGTACTTC.

There are a few counts of this clonotype. This chain connects TRBV28 to TRBJ2-5; D remains unclear. CDR1 is MDHEN, CDR2 SYDVKM, per germline. There are 15 residues in the CDR3. With 2 bases removed from V and 5 bases from J, the gap between germline ends came to 15 bases. CDR3 loop: CASSLGANRWETQYF. The CDR3 coding sequence is TGTGCCAGCAGTTTAGGAGCCAACCGGTGGGAGACCCAGTACTTC.

The chain is built from TRBV10-1 and TRBJ2-7; unclear D gene. The CDR3 has 12 amino acids. The germline V gene has CDR1 WNHNN and CDR2 SYGVQD (reference sequence). V was trimmed by 3 bases and J by 5 bases, leaving 8 bases between them. The CDR3 loop is CASSEIGDEQYF. In DNA form, the CDR3 reads TGCGCCAGCAGTGAAATAGGTGACGAGCAGTACTTC.

This clonotype has ten or more counts. This sequence joins TRBV12-3 or TRBV12-4 and TRBJ2-7; D perhaps matches TRBD1 (5 bases). V dropped 4 bases and J dropped 5 bases, with 18 bases sitting between them. This CDR3 contains 15 residues. Written as DNA, the CDR3 is TGTGCCAGCAGTTCCCCGGACATCTTGTTGCACGAGCAGTACTTC. This codes for CASSSPDILLHEQYF.

The sample holds many counts of this clonotype. The rearrangement links TRBV30 to TRBJ1-1; D is uncertain. CDR3 length: 13 residues. The V gene lost 0 bases and the J gene lost 0 bases, with 5 bases spanning the gap. The germline V gene encodes CDR1 GTSNPN and CDR2 SVGIG (reference sequence). CDR3 region: CAWSVGLNTEAFF. In DNA form, the CDR3 reads TGTGCCTGGAGTGTAGGCCTGAACACTGAAGCTTTCTTT.

This clonotype appeared many times. J is TRBJ2-7 and V is TRBV25-1, with D tentatively TRBD1 (6 bases). Per germline, CDR1 MGHDK and CDR2 SYGVNS. CDR3 size: 15 residues. V lost 3 bases and J lost 0, with 12 bases in between. The CDR3 loop is CASSDTGFTSYEQYF. Here the CDR3 DNA reads TGTGCCAGCAGTGACACAGGGTTTACCTCCTACGAGCAGTACTTC.

This clonotype was observed at least ten times. The J gene is TRBJ2-7, the V gene TRBV11-2, with a possible D match to TRBD2 (6 bases). This CDR3 is 12 amino acids long. V shed 5 bases and J shed 7 bases, with 12 bases lying between them. Germline values: CDR1 SGHAT, CDR2 FQNNGV. The CDR3 DNA is TGTGCCAGCAGCCGGGTCGGAGGGGAGCAGTACTTC. Translated: CASSRVGGEQYF.

There are many counts of this clonotype. The V call is TRBV4-2, the J call TRBJ2-7; 10 bases are shared with TRBD2. With V trimmed by 1 base and J by 1 base, 10 bases remained unmatched. Germline CDR1 LGHNA, CDR2 YNFKEQ. CDR3 length: 18 residues. For the CDR3, the DNA is TGTGCCAGCAGCCAAGCATTGAGCGGGGGGGCGAGGTCCTACGAGCAGTACTTC. It yields the protein CASSQALSGGARSYEQYF.

This clonotype was seen repeatedly, ten times or more. J is TRBJ2-5 and V is TRBV7-8; D is undetermined. This CDR3 is 13 amino acids long. The V and J ends lost 3 bases and 2 bases respectively, with 7 bases between them. Germline V gene lookup returns CDR1 SGHVS and CDR2 FQNEAQ. CDR3 DNA: TGTGCCAGCAGCTTTGCAGGACAAGAGACCCAGTACTTC. Translated, it gives CASSFAGQETQYF.

This clonotype occurred many times. This chain connects TRBV30 to TRBJ2-5; 10 bases line up with TRBD1. V trimming: 7 bases; J trimming: 4 bases; junction bases outside the gene matches: 6. CDR1 and CDR2 (germline): GTSNPN, SVGIG (reference sequence). This CDR3 contains 13 residues. The CDR3 here is CAYQGQGRETQYF. CDR3 nucleotide sequence: TGTGCCTACCAGGGACAGGGGCGAGAGACCCAGTACTTC.

Ten or more counts support this clonotype. The rearrangement uses TRBV4-2 and TRBJ2-5; D might be TRBD1 or TRBD2, each matching 5 bases. V was pared by 2 bases and J by 1 base, with 11 bases between. Looked up from germline, CDR1 is LGHNA and CDR2 is YNFKEQ. The length of the CDR3 is 15 residues. CDR3 residues: CASSQTIGGQETQYF. CDR3 nucleotides: TGTGCCAGCAGCCAAACGATTGGGGGCCAAGAGACCCAGTACTTC.

There are many counts of this clonotype. The chain is built from TRBV20-1 and TRBJ2-5; 7 nucleotides align to TRBD2. Germline V gene data show CDR1 as DFQATT and CDR2 as SNEGSKA (reference sequence). The CDR3 contains 15 residues. After removal of 0 bases from V and 1 base from J, the junction contained 5 bases not matched to a gene. CDR3 coding DNA: TGCAGTGCTAGAGATGACGGGGGGACCCAAGAGACCCAGTACTTC. The encoded protein is CSARDDGGTQETQYF.

Regarding this clonotype: This clone may be a read error of a much larger clone one base away. The rearrangement joins TRBV6-1 to TRBJ2-7; tentative D call: TRBD2 (5 bases). The CDR3 is 13 residues long. The germline V gene has CDR1 MNHNS and CDR2 SASEGT. V lost 11 bases and J lost 1, with 15 bases in between. CDR3 residues: CAGGMGRSYEQYF. The CDR3 nucleotides are TGTGCCGGCGGTATGGGGAGATCCTACGAGCAGTACTTC.

The chain joins TRBV20-1 to TRBJ1-1, with D unresolved. Trimming shortened V by 4 bases and J by 1 base, and 13 bases separated the two germline ends. The CDR3 totals 14 residues. CDR1 is DFQATT and CDR2 is SNEGSKA in the germline V gene (reference sequence). Written as DNA, the CDR3 is TGCAGTGCTATGAAGTCGACGGCGAACACTGAAGCTTTCTTT. Amino acid sequence: CSAMKSTANTEAFF.

Ten or more counts support this clonotype. V gene TRBV29-1 combines with J gene TRBJ2-4; 7 bases match TRBD1. The CDR3 covers 13 residues. Trimming removed 5 bases from V and 1 base from J; junction bases left unmatched: 2. The germline CDR1 and CDR2 sequences are SQVTM and ANQGSEA. DNA for the CDR3: TGCAGCGTTAAACAGGGGGCCAAAAACATTCAGTACTTC. It codes for CSVKQGAKNIQYF. The full variable domain, its missing parts supplied by reference TRBV29-1 and TRBJ2-4, is SAVISQKPSRDICQRGTSLTIQCQVDSQVTMMFWYRQQPGQSLTLIATANQGSEATYESGFVIDKFPISRPNLTFSTLTVSNMSPEDSSIYLCSVKQGAKNIQYFGAGTRLSVL.

The gene calls are TRBV15 and TRBJ1-5; D is unresolved. Germline values: CDR1 LNHNV, CDR2 YYDKDF (reference sequence). This CDR3 contains 12 residues. Between the trimmed V and J ends, which lost 5 bases and 4 bases, there was a span of 6 bases. The CDR3 DNA reads as TGTGCCACCAGCCGTAGTAATCAGCCCCAGCATTTT. As protein: CATSRSNQPQHF.

The V gene is TRBV2, the J gene TRBJ1-5; TRBD1 matches at 8 bases. The CDR3 has 16 residues. With V trimmed by 4 bases and J by 6 bases, 11 bases remained unmatched. Germline CDR1 is SNHLY and CDR2 is FYNNEI. CDR3 sequence: CASSARQGLGSQPQHF. Here the CDR3 DNA reads TGTGCCAGCAGTGCAAGACAGGGGCTAGGGAGTCAGCCCCAGCATTTT.

There are many counts of this clonotype. The chain is built from TRBV15 and TRBJ2-7; possibly TRBD1 for D (5 bases). Trimming shortened V by 10 bases and J by 1 base, and 17 bases separated the two germline ends. Germline CDR1 reads LNHNV; CDR2 reads YYDKDF (reference sequence). The CDR3 runs to 14 residues. Written as DNA, the CDR3 is TGTGCCAAGAGTCAGCAGGGAAGGTCCTACGAGCAGTACTTC. It is translated as CAKSQQGRSYEQYF.

This clonotype was observed at least ten times. J is TRBJ2-2 and V is TRBV6-4; D is perhaps TRBD2 (6 bases). The germline V and J ends were trimmed by 6 bases and 0 bases, with 11 bases remaining between them. CDR1 and CDR2 from the germline V gene are MRHNA and SNTAGT. The CDR3 has 15 residues. This CDR3 reads CASSRELANTGELFF. In nucleotides, the CDR3 is TGTGCCAGCAGCCGGGAGCTCGCGAACACCGGGGAGCTGTTTTTT.

This clonotype has ten or more counts. The chain couples TRBV28 to TRBJ1-5; maybe TRBD1 (6 bases). V shed 5 bases and J shed 6 bases, with 20 bases lying between them. CDR1 and CDR2 (germline): MDHEN, SYDVKM. The CDR3 totals 16 residues. In nucleotides, the CDR3 is TGTGCCAGCAGTCTTCACCTGGGGGGGCGCGGTCAGCCCCAGCATTTT. This sequence encodes CASSLHLGGRGQPQHF.

The chain carries TRBV6-2 or TRBV6-3 and TRBJ1-1; D not certain. Trimming removed 2 bases at V and 4 bases at J, with 11 bases between. CDR1 MNHEY and CDR2 SVGEGT come from the germline V gene. The CDR3 length is 14 residues. DNA of the CDR3: TGTGCCAGCAGTTACCTAGGAGGAAGCACTGAAGCTTTCTTT. This translates into CASSYLGGSTEAFF.

This clonotype was seen ten or more times. The chain carries TRBV29-1 and TRBJ1-1, with D perhaps TRBD1 (5 bases). Germline CDR1 is SQVTM and CDR2 is ANQGSEA. The CDR3 runs to 13 residues. The CDR3 DNA reads TGCAACGTCCGCCGGGACGGGAACACTGAAGCTTTCTTT. Amino acids: CNVRRDGNTEAFF. Full variable domain (outside the CDR3, taken from reference TRBV29-1 and TRBJ1-1): SAVISQKPSRDICQRGTSLTIQCQVDSQVTMMFWYRQQPGQSLTLIATANQGSEATYESGFVIDKFPISRPNLTFSTLTVSNMSPEDSSIYLCNVRRDGNTEAFFGQGTRLTVV.

There are many counts of this clonotype. This sequence joins TRBV5-4 and TRBJ2-2, with D perhaps TRBD1 or TRBD2 (5 bases each). Between the trimmed V and J ends, which lost 7 bases and 2 bases, there was a span of 15 bases. This CDR3 comprises 15 residues. From germline, CDR1 is SGHNT and CDR2 YYREEE (reference sequence). CDR3 residues: CASLSQGPNTGELFF. The CDR3 DNA reads TGTGCCAGCCTAAGCCAGGGACCAAACACCGGGGAGCTGTTTTTT. Using reference TRBV5-4 and TRBJ2-2 for the parts outside the CDR3, the full variable domain is ETGVTQSPTHLIKTRGQQVTLRCSSQSGHNTVSWYQQALGQGPQFIFQYYREEENGRGNFPPRFSGLQFPNYSSELNVNALELDDSALYLCASLSQGPNTGELFFGEGSRLTVL.

The rearrangement links TRBV12-3 or TRBV12-4 to TRBJ1-1; the D is unclear. The CDR3 consists of 13 residues. V gave up 8 bases and J gave up 7 bases, with 17 bases separating them. The CDR3 coding sequence is TGTGCCAGCGGTGAGGGTACTACTTTTGAAGCTTTCTTT. This sequence encodes CASGEGTTFEAFF.

This clonotype was seen ten or more times. V and J are TRBV30 and TRBJ1-1; D is unresolved. CDR1 and CDR2 (germline): GTSNPN, SVGIG (reference sequence). This CDR3 is 12 amino acids long. V gave up 4 bases and J gave up 4 bases, with 10 bases separating them. CDR3 region: CAWKRASTEAFF. The DNA for the CDR3 is TGTGCCTGGAAACGGGCCAGCACTGAAGCTTTCTTT.

The chain joins TRBV12-3 or TRBV12-4 to TRBJ1-1, with no clear D. Trimming removed 6 bases from V and 1 base from J, with 12 bases in between. This CDR3 is 14 amino acids long. The CDR3 sequence: CASSGGRWNTEAFF. DNA for the CDR3: TGTGCCAGCAGCGGCGGACGCTGGAACACTGAAGCTTTCTTT.

This clonotype appeared many times. V is TRBV11-2 and J is TRBJ1-2, with a possible D match to TRBD1 (6 bases). The CDR3 has 13 residues. V was trimmed by 8 bases and J by 7 bases, leaving 17 bases between them. Germline loops: CDR1 SGHAT, CDR2 FQNNGV. CDR3 region: CASRRRGTGGYTF. For the CDR3, the DNA is TGTGCCAGCCGGCGCAGGGGTACGGGTGGCTACACCTTC.

In this sample, this clonotype turned up many times. The V and J genes are TRBV12-3 or TRBV12-4 and TRBJ1-1; perhaps TRBD1 as D (6 bases). This CDR3 is 15 amino acids long. Between the trimmed V and J ends, which lost 5 bases and 2 bases, there was a span of 15 bases. DNA for the CDR3: TGTGCCAGCAGTCCCAACGGGGGGGCTAACACTGAAGCTTTCTTT. The encoded protein is CASSPNGGANTEAFF.

The chain couples TRBV6-1 to TRBJ2-7, with D possibly TRBD1 on 6 matching bases. The CDR3 consists of 11 residues. The V end was cut by 10 bases, the J end by 2 bases, with 9 bases between. Germline V gene lookup returns CDR1 MNHNS and CDR2 SASEGT. Here the CDR3 DNA reads TGTGCCACACAGGGTGCCTACGAGCAGTACTTC. Translated, it gives CATQGAYEQYF.